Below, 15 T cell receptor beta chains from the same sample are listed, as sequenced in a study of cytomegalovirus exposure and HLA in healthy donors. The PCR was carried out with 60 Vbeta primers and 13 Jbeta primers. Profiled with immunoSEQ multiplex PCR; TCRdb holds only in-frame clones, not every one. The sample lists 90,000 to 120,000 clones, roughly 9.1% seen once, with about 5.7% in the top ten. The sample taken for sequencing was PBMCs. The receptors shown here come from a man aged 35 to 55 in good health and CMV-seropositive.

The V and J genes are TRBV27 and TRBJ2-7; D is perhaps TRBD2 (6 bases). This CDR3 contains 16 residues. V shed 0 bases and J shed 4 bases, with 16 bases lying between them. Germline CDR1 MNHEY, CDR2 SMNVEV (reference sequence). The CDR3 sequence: CASSLSGRLTRYEQYF. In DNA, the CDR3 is TGTGCCAGCAGTTTATCGGGCCGTCTGACTAGGTACGAGCAGTACTTC.

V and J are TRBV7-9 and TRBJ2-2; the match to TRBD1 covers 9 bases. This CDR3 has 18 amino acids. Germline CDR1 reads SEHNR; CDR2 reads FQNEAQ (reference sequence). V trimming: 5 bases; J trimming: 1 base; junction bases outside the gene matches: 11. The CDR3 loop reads CASSRPGQGIRNTGELFF. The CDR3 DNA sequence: TGTGCCAGCAGCCGACCCGGACAGGGGATACGGAACACCGGGGAGCTGTTTTTT.

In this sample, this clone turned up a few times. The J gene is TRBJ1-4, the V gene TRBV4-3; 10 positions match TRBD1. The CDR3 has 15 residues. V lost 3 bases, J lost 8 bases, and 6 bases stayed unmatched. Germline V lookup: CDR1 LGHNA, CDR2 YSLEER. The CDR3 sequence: CASSQTDRGREKLFF. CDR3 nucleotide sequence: TGCGCCAGCAGCCAGACCGACAGGGGGCGAGAAAAACTGTTTTTT.

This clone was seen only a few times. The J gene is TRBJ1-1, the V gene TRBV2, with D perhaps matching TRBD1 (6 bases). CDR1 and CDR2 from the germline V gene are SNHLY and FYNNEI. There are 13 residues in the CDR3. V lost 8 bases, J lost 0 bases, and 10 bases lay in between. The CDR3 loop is CASPNRVNTEAFF. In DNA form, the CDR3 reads TGTGCCAGCCCTAACAGGGTGAACACTGAAGCTTTCTTT. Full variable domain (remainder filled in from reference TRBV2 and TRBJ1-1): EPEVTQTPSHQVTQMGQEVILRCVPISNHLYFYWYRQILGQKVEFLVSFYNNEISEKSEIFDDQFSVERPDGSNFTLKIRSTKLEDSAMYFCASPNRVNTEAFFGQGTRLTVV.

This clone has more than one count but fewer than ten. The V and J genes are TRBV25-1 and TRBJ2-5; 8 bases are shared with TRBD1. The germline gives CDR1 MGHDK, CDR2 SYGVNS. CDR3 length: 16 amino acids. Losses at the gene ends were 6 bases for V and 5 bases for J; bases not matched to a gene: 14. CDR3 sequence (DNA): TGTGCCAGCAGAAAAACTTTGGACAGGGACGGGGAGACCCAGTACTTC. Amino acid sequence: CASRKTLDRDGETQYF. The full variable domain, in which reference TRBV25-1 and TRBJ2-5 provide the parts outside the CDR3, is EADIYQTPRYLVIGTGKKITLECSQTMGHDKMYWYQQDPGMELHLIHYSYGVNSTEKGDLSSESTVSRIRTEHFPLTLESARPSHTSQYLCASRKTLDRDGETQYFGPGTRLLVL.

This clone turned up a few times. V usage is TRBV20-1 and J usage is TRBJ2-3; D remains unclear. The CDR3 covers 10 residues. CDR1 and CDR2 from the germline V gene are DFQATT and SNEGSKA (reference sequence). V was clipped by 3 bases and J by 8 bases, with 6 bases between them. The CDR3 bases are TGCAGTGCTAGTATTGTTACGCAGTATTTT. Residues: CSASIVTQYF.

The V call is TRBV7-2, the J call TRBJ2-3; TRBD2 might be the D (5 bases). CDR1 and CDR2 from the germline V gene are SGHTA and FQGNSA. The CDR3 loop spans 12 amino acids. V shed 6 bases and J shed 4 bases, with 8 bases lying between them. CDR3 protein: CASSLLADTQYF. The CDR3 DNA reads TGTGCCAGCAGTTTACTAGCAGATACGCAGTATTTT.

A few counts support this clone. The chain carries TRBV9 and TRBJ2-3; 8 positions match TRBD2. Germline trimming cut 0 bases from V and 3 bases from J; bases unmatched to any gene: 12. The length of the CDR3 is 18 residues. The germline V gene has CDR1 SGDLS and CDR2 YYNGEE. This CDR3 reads CASSVDVRAGVVTDTQYF. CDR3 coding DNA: TGTGCCAGCAGCGTAGATGTAAGAGCGGGAGTGGTTACAGATACGCAGTATTTT.

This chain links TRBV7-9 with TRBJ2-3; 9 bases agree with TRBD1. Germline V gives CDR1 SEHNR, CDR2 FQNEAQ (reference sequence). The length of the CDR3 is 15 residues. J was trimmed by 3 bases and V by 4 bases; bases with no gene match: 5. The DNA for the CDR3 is TGTGCCAGCAGCTGGATGGGACAGGGAACAGATACGCAGTATTTT. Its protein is CASSWMGQGTDTQYF.

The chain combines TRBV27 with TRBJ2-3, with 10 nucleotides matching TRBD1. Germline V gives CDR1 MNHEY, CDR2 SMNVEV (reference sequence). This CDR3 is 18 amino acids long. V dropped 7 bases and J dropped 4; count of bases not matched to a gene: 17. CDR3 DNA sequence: TGTGCCAGCATCCCTCCAACTTCCGGGACAGGGGTTCCAGATACGCAGTATTTT. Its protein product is CASIPPTSGTGVPDTQYF.

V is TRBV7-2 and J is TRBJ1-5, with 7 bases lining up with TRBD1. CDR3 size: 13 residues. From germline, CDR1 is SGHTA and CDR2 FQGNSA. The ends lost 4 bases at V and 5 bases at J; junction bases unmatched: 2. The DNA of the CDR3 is TGTGCCAGCAGCTCTGACAGGGATCAGCCCCAGCATTTT. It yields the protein CASSSDRDQPQHF.

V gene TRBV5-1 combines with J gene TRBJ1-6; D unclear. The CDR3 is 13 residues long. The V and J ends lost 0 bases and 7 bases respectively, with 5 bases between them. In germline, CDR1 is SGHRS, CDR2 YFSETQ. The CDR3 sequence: CASSLGQNSPLHF. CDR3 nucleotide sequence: TGCGCCAGCAGCTTGGGGCAAAATTCACCCCTCCACTTT.

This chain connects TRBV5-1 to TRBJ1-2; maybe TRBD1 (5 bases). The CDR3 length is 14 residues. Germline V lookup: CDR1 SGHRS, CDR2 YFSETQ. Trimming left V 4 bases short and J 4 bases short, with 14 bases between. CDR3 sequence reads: CASSPTTETYGYTF. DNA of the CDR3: TGCGCCAGCAGCCCCACGACAGAGACCTATGGCTACACCTTC.

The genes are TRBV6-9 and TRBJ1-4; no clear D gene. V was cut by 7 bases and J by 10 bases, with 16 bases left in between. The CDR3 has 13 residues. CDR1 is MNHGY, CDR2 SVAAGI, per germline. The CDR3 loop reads CASTTPRGGKLFF. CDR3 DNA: TGTGCCAGCACTACCCCCCGGGGAGGAAAACTGTTTTTT.

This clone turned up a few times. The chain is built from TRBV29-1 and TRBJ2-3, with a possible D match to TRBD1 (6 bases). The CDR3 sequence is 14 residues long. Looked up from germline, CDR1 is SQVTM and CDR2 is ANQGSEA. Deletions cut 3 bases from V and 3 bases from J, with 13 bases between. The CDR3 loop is CSVDLGALTDTQYF. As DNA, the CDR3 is TGCAGCGTTGATTTGGGGGCATTGACAGATACGCAGTATTTT.